A selection of T cell receptor beta chains follows, all from one sample in a study of shared T cell receptors in the human thymus. Clones were read by immunoSEQ multiplex PCR, and TCRdb kept only the in-frame ones, dropping some. The repertoire has hundreds of thousands of clones, around 87% of them found once; the top ten carry just under 0.0095%. The same sample was also studied in work on human thymus T cells.

The sample consisted of thymocytes. Receptors were obtained from a boy less than two years old with a congenital heart defect. CDR3s include the opening cysteine and the closing phenylalanine or tryptophan. A D gene is named only where the DNA matches it firmly. Part of the rows lack a size; the others show once, few, many or a class for expanded clones.

d_gene	v_gene	abundance	j_gene	CDR3aa	CDR3nt
NA	TRBV4-2	NA	TRBJ2-5	CASSQCRPGSDGETQYF	TGTGCCAGCAGCCAATGCCGCCCAGGGTCGGACGGGGAGACCCAGTACTTC
NA	TRBV4-3	NA	TRBJ2-7	CASSQGPSYEQYF	TGCGCCAGCAGCCAAGGGCCCTCCTACGAGCAGTACTTC
NA	TRBV28	NA	TRBJ1-1	CASSNQQGNTEAFF	TGTGCCAGCAGTAACCAACAGGGGAACACTGAAGCTTTCTTT
NA	TRBV5-1	NA	TRBJ1-2	CASSFGRGGPYTF	TGCGCCAGCAGCTTTGGCCGGGGGGGGCCTTATACCTTC
NA	TRBV9	NA	TRBJ1-1	CASSVDRGSEAFF	TGTGCCAGCAGCGTAGACCGGGGGTCTGAAGCTTTCTTT
TRBD1	TRBV4-1	NA	TRBJ2-6	CASSQGIGTPFTQGPGANVLTF	TGCGCCAGCAGCCAAGGAATCGGGACACCTTTTACACAGGGGCCAGGGGCCAACGTCCTGACTTTC
TRBD1	TRBV9	NA	TRBJ1-1	CASSVDRGGRGMTEAFF	TGTGCCAGCAGCGTAGACCGTGGGGGCAGGGGGATGACTGAAGCTTTCTTT
NA	TRBV15	NA	TRBJ1-6	CATSREQGMAPLHF	TGTGCCACCAGCAGAGAGCAGGGGATGGCACCCCTCCACTTT
TRBD2	TRBV6-1	once	TRBJ2-1	CASTLAGGNEQFF	TGTGCCAGCACACTAGCGGGGGGCAATGAGCAGTTCTTC
NA	TRBV29-1	NA	TRBJ1-2	CSVGVGQGHYGYTF	TGCAGCGTTGGAGTGGGGCAGGGCCACTATGGCTACACCTTC
TRBD2	TRBV6-6	NA	TRBJ2-5	CASSYEGGRRETQYF	TGTGCCAGCAGTTACGAGGGAGGGCGCCGCGAGACCCAGTACTTC
NA	TRBV9	NA	TRBJ2-3	CASSTGRDTQYF	TGTGCCAGCAGCACAGGTAGGGATACGCAGTATTTT
TRBD1	TRBV28	once	TRBJ1-6	CASSRDSLGSPLHF	TGTGCCAGCAGCCGGGACAGTTTAGGCTCCCCCCTCCACTTT
NA	TRBV2	once	TRBJ1-5	CASSDMRAESNQPQHF	TGTGCCAGCAGTGATATGAGGGCTGAAAGCAATCAGCCCCAGCATTTT
TRBD1	TRBV2	NA	TRBJ1-5	CASSRQGANIYSNQPQHF	TGTGCCAGCAGCCGACAGGGGGCGAATATCTATAGCAATCAGCCCCAGCATTTT
NA	TRBV5-6	NA	TRBJ2-1	CASSCYPERRHNEQFF	TGTGCCAGCAGCTGCTACCCGGAGCGGAGACACAATGAGCAGTTCTTC
NA	TRBV4-3	NA	TRBJ2-7	CASSSRTAPTYEQYF	TGCGCCAGCAGCTCCCGGACAGCGCCAACCTACGAGCAGTACTTC
NA	TRBV2	NA	TRBJ2-3	CASSQGCTDTQYF	TGTGCCAGCAGTCAGGGGTGCACAGATACGCAGTATTTT
TRBD2	TRBV7-2	NA	TRBJ2-7	CASSSAGPYEQYF	TGTGCCAGCAGCTCAGCGGGGCCCTACGAGCAGTACTTC
TRBD1	TRBV2	NA	TRBJ1-2	CASTEGGENYGYTF	TGTGCCAGCACAGAAGGGGGCGAAAACTATGGCTACACCTTC
TRBD1	TRBV19	NA	TRBJ1-4	CASKLDRGNEKLFF	TGTGCCAGTAAGCTCGACAGGGGGAATGAAAAACTGTTTTTT
TRBD1	TRBV19	few	TRBJ2-4	CASRHKPGTGGSKNIQYF	TGTGCCAGTCGACACAAACCCGGGACAGGGGGATCCAAAAACATTCAGTACTTC
NA	TRBV9	few	TRBJ1-6	CASSVEGARGRNSPLHF	TGTGCCAGCAGCGTAGAAGGAGCTCGGGGGAGGAATTCACCCCTCCACTTT
TRBD1	TRBV4-1	NA	TRBJ2-5	CASSQEDRGTQETQYF	TGCGCCAGCAGCCAAGAGGACAGGGGAACCCAAGAGACCCAGTACTTC
NA	TRBV27	NA	TRBJ1-6	CASSQNQNRGCSPLHF	TGTGCCAGCAGCCAAAACCAAAATCGGGGGTGTTCACCCCTCCACTTT